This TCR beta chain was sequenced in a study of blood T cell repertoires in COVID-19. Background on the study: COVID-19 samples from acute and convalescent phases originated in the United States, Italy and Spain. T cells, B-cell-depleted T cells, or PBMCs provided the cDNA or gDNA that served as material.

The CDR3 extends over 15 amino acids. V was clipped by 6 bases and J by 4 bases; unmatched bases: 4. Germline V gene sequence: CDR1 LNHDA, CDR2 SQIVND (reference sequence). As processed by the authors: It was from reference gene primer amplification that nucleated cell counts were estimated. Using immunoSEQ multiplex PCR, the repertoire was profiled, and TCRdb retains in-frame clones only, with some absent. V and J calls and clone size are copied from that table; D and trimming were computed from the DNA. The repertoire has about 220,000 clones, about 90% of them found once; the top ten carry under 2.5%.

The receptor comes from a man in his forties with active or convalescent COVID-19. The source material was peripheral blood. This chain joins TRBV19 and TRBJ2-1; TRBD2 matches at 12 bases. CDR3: CASRDGLAGYNEQFF. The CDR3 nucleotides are TGTGCCAGTAGGGATGGACTAGCGGGATACAATGAGCAGTTCTTC.